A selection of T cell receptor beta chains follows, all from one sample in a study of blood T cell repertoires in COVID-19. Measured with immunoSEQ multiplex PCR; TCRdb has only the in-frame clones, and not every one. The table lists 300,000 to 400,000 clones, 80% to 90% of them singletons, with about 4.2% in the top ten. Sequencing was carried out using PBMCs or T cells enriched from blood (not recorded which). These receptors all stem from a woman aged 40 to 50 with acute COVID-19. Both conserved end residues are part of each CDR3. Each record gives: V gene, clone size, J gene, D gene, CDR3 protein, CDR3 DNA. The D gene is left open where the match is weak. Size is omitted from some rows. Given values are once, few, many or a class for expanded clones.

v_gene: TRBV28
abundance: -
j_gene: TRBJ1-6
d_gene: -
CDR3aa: CASRNHGQKNSPLHF
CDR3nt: TGTGCCAGCAGGAACCATGGACAGAAGAATTCACCCCTCCACTTT

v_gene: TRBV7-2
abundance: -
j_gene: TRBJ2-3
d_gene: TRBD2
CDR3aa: CASSFWVAGGDTQYF
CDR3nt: TGTGCCAGCAGCTTTTGGGTAGCGGGGGGCGATACGCAGTATTTT

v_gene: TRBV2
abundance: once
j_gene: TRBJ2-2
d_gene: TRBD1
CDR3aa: CASRDRGGTGELFF
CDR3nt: TGTGCCAGCAGGGACAGGGGCGGGACCGGGGAGCTGTTTTTT

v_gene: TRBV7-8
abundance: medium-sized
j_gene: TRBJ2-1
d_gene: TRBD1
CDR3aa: CASSFPGAGGSVSHNEQFF
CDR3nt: TGTGCCAGCAGCTTCCCAGGGGCAGGGGGATCGGTTTCTCACAATGAGCAGTTCTTC

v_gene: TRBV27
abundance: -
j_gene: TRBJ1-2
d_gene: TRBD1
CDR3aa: CASSSQGKDFRNYGYTF
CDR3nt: TGTGCCAGCAGTTCACAGGGGAAGGACTTCCGTAACTATGGCTACACCTTC

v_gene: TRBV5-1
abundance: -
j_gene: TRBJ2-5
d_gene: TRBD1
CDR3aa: CASSDPRTGLKETQYF
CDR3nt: TGCGCCAGCAGCGACCCGAGGACAGGCCTAAAAGAGACCCAGTACTTC

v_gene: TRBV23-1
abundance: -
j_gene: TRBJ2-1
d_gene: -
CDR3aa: CASSQSLALVSSYNEQFF
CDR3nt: TGCGCCAGCAGTCAATCTTTGGCACTAGTTAGCTCCTACAATGAGCAGTTCTTC

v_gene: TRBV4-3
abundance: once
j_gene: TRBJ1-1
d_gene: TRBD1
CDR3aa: CASSQKTTGGGPHF
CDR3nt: TGCGCCAGCAGCCAAAAAACAACAGGGGGCGGTCCGCACTTT

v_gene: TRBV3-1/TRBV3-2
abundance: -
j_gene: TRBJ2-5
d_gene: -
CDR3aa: CASSQERGAGGHF
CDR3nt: TGTGCCAGCAGCCAAGAAAGGGGAGCGGGTGGGCACTTC

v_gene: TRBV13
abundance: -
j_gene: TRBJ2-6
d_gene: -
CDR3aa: CASTLLGGRANVLTF
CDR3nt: TGTGCCAGCACTCTCCTTGGCGGGAGGGCCAACGTCCTGACTTTC